The present T cell receptor beta chain was sequenced within a study of spatial heterogeneity in lung cancer. Findings and limits, study-wide: Tumors with more nonsynonymous mutations had more expanded intratumoral alpha and beta TCRs.

Every TCR cDNA molecule bore its own unique molecular identifier. TCRdb redid the calling of the 5' RACE reads with MiXCR, one entry per CDR3 protein. Counted here are about 9,800 distinct CDR3 sequences, just under 6.5% occurring once; the ten biggest clones make up about 9.5%. Time point defined: sample taken at primary tumor resection. Sequencing was performed on whole RNA extracted from tumor and nontumor lung tissue, or from frozen PBMC, and the material was left unsorted. The CDR3 covers 14 residues. Germline V gene lookup returns CDR1 MGHRA and CDR2 YSYEKL. Trimming took 0 bases from V and 11 from J, leaving 16 bases between them. Ten or more counts support this clonotype. The antigen is not known.

Sequenced material: lung tumor tissue, taken at surgery. The J gene is TRBJ2-5, the V gene TRBV4-1; unclear D gene. The TCR sequence derives from a male donor with early-stage non-small cell lung cancer. The CDR3 DNA follows: TGCGCCAGCAGCCAAGACCGCGGATCCGCAGGACAGTACTTC. It is translated as CASSQDRGSAGQYF.